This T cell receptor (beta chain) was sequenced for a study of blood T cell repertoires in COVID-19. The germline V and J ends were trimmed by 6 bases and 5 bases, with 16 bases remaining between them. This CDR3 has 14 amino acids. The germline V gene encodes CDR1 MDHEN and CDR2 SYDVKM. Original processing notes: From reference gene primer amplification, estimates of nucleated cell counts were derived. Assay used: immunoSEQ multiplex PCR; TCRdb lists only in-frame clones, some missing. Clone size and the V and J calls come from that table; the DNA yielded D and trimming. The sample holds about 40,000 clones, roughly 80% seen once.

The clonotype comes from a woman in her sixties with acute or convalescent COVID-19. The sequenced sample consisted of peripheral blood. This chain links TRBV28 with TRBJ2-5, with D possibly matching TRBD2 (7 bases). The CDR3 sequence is CASSLGGARETQYF. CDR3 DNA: TGTGCCAGCAGCCTAGGGGGGGCAAGGGAGACCCAGTACTTC.